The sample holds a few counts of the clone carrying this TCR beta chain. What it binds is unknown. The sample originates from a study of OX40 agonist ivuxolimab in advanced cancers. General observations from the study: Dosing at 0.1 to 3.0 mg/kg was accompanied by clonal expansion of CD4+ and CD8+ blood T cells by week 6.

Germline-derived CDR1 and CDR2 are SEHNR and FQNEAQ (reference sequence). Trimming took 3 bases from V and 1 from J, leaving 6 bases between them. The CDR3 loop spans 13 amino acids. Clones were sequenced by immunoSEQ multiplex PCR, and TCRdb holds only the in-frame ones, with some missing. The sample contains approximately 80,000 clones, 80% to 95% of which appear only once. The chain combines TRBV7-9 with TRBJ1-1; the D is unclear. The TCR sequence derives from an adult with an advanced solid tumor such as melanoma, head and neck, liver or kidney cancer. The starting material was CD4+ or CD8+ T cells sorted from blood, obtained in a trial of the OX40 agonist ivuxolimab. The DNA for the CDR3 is TGTGCCAGCAGCTTCTCGGAGAACACTGAAGCTTTCTTT. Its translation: CASSFSENTEAFF.